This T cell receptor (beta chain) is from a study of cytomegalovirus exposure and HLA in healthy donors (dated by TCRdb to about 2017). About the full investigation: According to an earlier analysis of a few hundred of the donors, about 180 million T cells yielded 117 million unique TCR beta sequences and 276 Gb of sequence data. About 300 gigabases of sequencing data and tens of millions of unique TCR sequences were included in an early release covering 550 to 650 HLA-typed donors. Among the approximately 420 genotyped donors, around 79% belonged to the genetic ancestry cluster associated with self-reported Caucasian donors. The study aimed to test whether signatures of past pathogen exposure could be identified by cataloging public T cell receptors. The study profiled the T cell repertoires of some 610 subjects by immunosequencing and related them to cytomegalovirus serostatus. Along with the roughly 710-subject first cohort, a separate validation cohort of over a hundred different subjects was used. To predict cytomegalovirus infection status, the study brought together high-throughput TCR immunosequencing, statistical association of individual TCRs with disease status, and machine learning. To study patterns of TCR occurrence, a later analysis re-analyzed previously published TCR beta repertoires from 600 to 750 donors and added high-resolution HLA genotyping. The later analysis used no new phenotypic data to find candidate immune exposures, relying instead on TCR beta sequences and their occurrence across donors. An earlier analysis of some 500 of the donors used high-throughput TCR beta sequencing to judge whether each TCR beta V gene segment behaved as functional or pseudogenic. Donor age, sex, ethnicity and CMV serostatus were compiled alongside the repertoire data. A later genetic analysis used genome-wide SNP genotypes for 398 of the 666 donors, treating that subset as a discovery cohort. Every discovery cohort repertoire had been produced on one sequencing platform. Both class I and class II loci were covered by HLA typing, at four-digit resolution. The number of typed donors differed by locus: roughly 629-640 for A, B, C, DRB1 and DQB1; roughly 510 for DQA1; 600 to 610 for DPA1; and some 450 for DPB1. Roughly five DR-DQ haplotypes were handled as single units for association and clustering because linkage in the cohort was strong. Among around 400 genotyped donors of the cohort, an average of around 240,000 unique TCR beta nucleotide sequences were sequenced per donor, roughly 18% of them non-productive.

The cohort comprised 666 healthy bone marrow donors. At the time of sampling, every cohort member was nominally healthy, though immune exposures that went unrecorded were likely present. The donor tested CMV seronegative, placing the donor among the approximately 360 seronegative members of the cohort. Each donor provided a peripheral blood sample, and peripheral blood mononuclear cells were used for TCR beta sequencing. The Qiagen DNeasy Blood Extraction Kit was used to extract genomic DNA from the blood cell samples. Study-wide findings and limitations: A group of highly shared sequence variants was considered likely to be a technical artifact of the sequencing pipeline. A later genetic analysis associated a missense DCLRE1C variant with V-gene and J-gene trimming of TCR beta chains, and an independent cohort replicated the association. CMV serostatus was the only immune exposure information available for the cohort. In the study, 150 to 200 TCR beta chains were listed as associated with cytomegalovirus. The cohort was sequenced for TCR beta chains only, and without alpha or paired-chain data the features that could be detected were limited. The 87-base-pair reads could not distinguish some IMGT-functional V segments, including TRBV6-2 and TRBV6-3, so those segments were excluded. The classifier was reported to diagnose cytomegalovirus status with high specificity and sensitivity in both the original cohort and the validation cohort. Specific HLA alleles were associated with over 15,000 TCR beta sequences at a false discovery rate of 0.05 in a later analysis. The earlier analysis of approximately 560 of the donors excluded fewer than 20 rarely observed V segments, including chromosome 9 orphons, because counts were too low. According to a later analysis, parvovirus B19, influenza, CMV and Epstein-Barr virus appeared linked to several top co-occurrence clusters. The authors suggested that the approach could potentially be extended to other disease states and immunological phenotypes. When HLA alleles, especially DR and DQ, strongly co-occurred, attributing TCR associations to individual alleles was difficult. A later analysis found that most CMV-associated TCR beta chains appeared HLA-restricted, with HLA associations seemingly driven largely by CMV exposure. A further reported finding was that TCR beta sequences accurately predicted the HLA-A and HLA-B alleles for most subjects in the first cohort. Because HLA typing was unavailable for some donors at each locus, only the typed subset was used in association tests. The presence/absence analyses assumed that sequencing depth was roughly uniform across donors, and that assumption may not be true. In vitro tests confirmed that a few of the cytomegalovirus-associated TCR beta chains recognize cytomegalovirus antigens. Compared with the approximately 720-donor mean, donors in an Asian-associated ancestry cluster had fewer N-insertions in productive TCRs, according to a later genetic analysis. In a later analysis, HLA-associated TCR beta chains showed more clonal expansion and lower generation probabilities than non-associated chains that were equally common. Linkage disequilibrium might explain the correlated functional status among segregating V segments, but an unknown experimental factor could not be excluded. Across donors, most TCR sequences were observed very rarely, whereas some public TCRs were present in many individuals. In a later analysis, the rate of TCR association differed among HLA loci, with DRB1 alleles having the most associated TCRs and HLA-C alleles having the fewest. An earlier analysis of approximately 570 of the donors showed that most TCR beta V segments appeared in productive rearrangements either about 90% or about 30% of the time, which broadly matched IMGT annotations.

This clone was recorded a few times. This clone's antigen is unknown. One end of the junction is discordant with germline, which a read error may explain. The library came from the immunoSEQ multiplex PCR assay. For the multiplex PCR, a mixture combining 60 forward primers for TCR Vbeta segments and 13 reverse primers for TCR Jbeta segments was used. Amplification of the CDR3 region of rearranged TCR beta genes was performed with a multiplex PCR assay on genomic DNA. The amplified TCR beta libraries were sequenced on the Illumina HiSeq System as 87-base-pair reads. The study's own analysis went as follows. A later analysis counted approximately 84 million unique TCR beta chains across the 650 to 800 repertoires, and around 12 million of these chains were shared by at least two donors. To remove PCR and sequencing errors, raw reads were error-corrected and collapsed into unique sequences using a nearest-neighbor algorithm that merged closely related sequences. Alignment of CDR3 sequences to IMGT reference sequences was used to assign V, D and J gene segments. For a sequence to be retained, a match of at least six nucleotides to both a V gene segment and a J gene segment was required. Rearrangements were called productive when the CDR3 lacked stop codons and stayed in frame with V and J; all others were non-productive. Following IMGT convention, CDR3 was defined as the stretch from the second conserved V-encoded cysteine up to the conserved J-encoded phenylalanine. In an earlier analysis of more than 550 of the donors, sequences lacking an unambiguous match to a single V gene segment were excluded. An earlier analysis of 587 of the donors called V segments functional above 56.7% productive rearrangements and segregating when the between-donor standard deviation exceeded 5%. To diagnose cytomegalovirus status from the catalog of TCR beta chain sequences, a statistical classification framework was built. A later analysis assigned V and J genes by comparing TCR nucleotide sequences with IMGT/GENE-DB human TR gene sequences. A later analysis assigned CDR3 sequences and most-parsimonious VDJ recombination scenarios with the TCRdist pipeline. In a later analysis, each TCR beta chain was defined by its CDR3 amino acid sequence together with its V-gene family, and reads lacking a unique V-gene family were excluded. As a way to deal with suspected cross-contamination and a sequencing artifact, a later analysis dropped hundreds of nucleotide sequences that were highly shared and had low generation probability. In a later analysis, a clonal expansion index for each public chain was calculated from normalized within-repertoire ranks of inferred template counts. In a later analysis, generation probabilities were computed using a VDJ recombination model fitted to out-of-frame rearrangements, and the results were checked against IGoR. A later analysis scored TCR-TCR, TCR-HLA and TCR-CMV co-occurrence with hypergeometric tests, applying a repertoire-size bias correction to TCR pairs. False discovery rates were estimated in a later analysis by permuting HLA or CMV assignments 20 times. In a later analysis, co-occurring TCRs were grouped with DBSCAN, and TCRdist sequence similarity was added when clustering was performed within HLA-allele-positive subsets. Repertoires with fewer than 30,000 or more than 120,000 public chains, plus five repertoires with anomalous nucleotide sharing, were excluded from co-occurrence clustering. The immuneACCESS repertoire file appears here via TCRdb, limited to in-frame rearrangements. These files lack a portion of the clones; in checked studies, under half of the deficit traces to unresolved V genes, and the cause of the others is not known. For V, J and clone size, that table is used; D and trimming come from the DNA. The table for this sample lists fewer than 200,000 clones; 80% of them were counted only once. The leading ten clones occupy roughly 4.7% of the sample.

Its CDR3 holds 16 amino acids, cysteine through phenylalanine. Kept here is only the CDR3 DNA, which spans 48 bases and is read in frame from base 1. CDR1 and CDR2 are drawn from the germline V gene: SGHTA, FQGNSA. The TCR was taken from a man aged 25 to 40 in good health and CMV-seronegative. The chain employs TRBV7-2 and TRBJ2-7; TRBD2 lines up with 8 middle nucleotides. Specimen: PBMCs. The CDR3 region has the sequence CASRLGPGGGSYEQYF. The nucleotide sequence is TGTGCCAGCAGATTAGGGCCGGGGGGGGGATCCTACGAGCAGTACTTC.